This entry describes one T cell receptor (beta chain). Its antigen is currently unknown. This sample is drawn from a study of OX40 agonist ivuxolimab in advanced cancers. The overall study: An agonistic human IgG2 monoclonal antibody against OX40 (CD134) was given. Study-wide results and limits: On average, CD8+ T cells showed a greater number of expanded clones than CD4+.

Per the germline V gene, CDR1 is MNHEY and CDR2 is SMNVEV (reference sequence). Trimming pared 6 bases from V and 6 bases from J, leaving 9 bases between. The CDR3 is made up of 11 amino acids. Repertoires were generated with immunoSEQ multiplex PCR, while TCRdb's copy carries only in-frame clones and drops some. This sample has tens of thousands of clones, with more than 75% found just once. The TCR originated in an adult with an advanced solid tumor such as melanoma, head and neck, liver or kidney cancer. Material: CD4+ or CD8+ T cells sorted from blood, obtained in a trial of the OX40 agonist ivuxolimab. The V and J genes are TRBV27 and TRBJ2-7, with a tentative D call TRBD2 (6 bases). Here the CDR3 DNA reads TGTGCCAGCAGGGGGACTCTCGAGCAGTACTTC. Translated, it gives CASRGTLEQYF.